What follows describes a single T cell receptor (beta chain). Its target is unknown. Time point of the sample: blood 2 weeks post-SBRT. This sample's treatment: 15 Gy SBRT to primary tumor, nephrectomy 4 weeks later. This renal cell carcinoma was of the clear cell type. This entry is derived from a study of radiation and T cells in renal cell carcinoma. About the study: Nephrectomy followed 15 Gy stereotactic body radiation by 4 weeks. Study-wide results and limits: Top tumor clonotypes rose in blood 2 weeks post-radiation, then contracted.

V trimming: 3 bases; J trimming: 5 bases; junction bases outside the gene matches: 7. Per germline, CDR1 SGHRS and CDR2 YFSETQ. The length of the CDR3 is 14 residues. Using immunoSEQ multiplex PCR, the repertoire was profiled, and TCRdb retains in-frame clones only, with some absent. The sample lists about 130,000 clones; around four fifths were seen once. This clonotype was obtained from a woman aged 60-70 years with renal cell carcinoma. The sample in question was blood, obtained from a patient whose treatment included radiotherapy and nephrectomy. The chain carries TRBV5-1 and TRBJ2-5; the match to TRBD1 covers 7 bases. The CDR3 bases are TGCGCCAGCAGCTCTGTAACAGGGGTGGAGACCCAGTACTTC. The encoded protein is CASSSVTGVETQYF.